This entry lists 10 T cell receptor beta chains sequenced from one sample in a study of OX40 agonist ivuxolimab in advanced cancers. The repertoire was sequenced with immunoSEQ multiplex PCR; TCRdb's copy has only in-frame clones and lacks some. The sample has approximately 41,000 clones; just under 85% are singletons. The sample here was CD4+ or CD8+ T cells sorted from blood, taken in a trial of the OX40 agonist ivuxolimab. These receptors all come from an adult with an advanced solid tumor such as melanoma, head and neck, liver or kidney cancer.

This clone has just a few counts. This sequence joins TRBV19 and TRBJ2-3, with a tentative D call TRBD1 (6 bases). The CDR3 has 13 amino acids. The V and J ends lost 9 bases and 2 bases respectively, with 12 bases between them. In germline, CDR1 is LNHDA, CDR2 SQIVND (reference sequence). CDR3 region: CASMDSDTDTQYF. The CDR3 DNA reads as TGTGCCAGCATGGACAGCGACACAGATACGCAGTATTTT.

J is TRBJ2-7 and V is TRBV10-3, with D unresolved. The germline V and J ends were trimmed by 6 bases and 0 bases, with 6 bases remaining between them. CDR1 ENHRY and CDR2 SYGVKD come from the germline V gene. The CDR3 has 12 residues. CDR3 sequence reads: CAIRDGSYEQYF. The CDR3 nucleotides read TGTGCCATCAGAGACGGCTCCTACGAGCAGTACTTC.

The CDR3 nucleotides read TGTGCCAGCAGCTTAGTTCTCGCAGCAATGGGGGCCAACGTCCTGACTTTC. Translating gives CASSLVLAAMGANVLTF. The rearrangement uses TRBV7-8 and TRBJ2-6; D gene ambiguous. The CDR3 is 17 residues long. V lost 1 base, J lost 4 bases, and 14 bases lay in between. Germline V gene sequence: CDR1 SGHVS, CDR2 FQNEAQ.

The V gene is TRBV6-1, the J gene TRBJ1-5; D unresolved. Trimming removed 4 bases at V and 0 bases at J, with 16 bases between. Germline-derived CDR1 and CDR2 are MNHNS and SASEGT. This CDR3 spans 17 amino acids. CDR3 sequence (DNA): TGTGCCAGCAGTGCCCGAATCATAGTTGGTAGCAATCAGCCCCAGCATTTT. It codes for CASSARIIVGSNQPQHF.

J is TRBJ2-5 and V is TRBV9, with TRBD2 identical over 11 bases. The CDR3 is 14 amino acids. CDR1 is SGDLS and CDR2 is YYNGEE in the germline V gene. The junction had 3 bases not matched to a gene; V was cut back by 4 bases and J by 4 bases. CDR3 in amino acids: CASSPGLAGETQYF. The CDR3 DNA sequence: TGTGCCAGCAGCCCCGGACTAGCGGGAGAGACCCAGTACTTC. Full variable domain (remainder filled in from reference TRBV9 and TRBJ2-5): DSGVTQTPKHLITATGQRVTLRCSPRSGDLSVYWYQQSLDQGLQFLIQYYNGEERAKGNILERFSAQQFPDLHSELNLSSLELGDSALYFCASSPGLAGETQYFGPGTRLLVL.

The chain carries TRBV6-1 and TRBJ2-2; 8 positions match TRBD2. Germline V gene data show CDR1 as MNHNS and CDR2 as SASEGT. The CDR3 covers 14 residues. V shed 5 bases, J shed 4 bases, and the junction held 3 bases outside the gene matches. The CDR3 DNA sequence: TGTGCCAGCAGTTTAGCGGGAAGCACCGGGGAGCTGTTTTTT. This gives the protein CASSLAGSTGELFF.

The V call is TRBV11-1, the J call TRBJ2-1; a possible D gene is TRBD2 (6 bases). Trimming left V 4 bases short and J 7 bases short, with 11 bases between. CDR3 length: 13 amino acids. Germline CDR1 SGHAT, CDR2 FQDESV (reference sequence). The CDR3: CASSSWDSNEQFF. The CDR3 DNA sequence: TGTGCCAGCAGCTCGTGGGACTCTAATGAGCAGTTCTTC.

The CDR3 DNA is TGTGCCTGGAGTGTACCCCCAGGGGGCTACGAGCAGTACTTC. Its protein product is CAWSVPPGGYEQYF. The chain combines TRBV30 with TRBJ2-7; 7 bases match TRBD1. V shed 0 bases and J 3 bases; nucleotides not matched to a gene: 5. There are 14 residues in the CDR3. CDR1 and CDR2 (germline): GTSNPN, SVGIG (reference sequence).

The rearrangement links TRBV27 to TRBJ2-5; the D gene is possibly TRBD1 (6 bases). V lost 6 bases, J lost 3 bases, and 11 bases lay in between. Germline V gene sequence: CDR1 MNHEY, CDR2 SMNVEV (reference sequence). This CDR3 spans 13 amino acids. The CDR3 bases are TGTGCCAGCAGCCGAGACAGGAAAGAGACCCAGTACTTC. This gives the protein CASSRDRKETQYF.

For the CDR3, the DNA is TGTGCCTGGAATACCGAATTCGGGGTTAGTTGGGTAGGAACTGAAGCTTTCTTT. Translation: CAWNTEFGVSWVGTEAFF. The chain joins TRBV30 to TRBJ1-1; D is unclear. V was trimmed by 4 bases and J by 5 bases, leaving 29 bases between them. Germline CDR1 GTSNPN, CDR2 SVGIG (reference sequence). This CDR3 contains 18 residues.